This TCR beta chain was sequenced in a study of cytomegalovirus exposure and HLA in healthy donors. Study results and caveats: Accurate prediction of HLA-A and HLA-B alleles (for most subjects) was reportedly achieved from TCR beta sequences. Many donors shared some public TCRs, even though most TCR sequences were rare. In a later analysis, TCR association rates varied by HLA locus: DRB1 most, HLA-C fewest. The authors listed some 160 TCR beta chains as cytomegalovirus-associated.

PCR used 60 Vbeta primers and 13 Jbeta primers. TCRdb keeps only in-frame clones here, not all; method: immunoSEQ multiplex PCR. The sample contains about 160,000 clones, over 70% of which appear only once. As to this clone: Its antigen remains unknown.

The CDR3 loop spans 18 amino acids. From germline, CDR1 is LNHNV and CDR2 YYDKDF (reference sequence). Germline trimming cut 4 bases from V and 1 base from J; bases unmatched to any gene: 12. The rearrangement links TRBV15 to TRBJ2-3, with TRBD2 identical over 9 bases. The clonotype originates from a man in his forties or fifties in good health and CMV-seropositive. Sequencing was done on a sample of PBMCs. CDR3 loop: CATSKLAGRNRGTDTQYF. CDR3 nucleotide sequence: TGTGCCACCAGCAAACTAGCGGGCCGAAACCGGGGCACAGATACGCAGTATTTT.